Listed here is a single T cell receptor beta chain. Its specificity is unknown. J lost 1 base, V lost 2 bases, and 8 bases had no gene match. Germline CDR1 reads SQVTM; CDR2 reads ANQGSEA. The CDR3 is made up of 17 amino acids. The data derive from a study of CD8 T cells in Susac syndrome. Study findings and constraints: The study conceded that relatively few individuals underwent its TCR sequencing and HLA analysis. The greatest CD8+ clonal expansion in Susac occurred in TEMRA cells and in active patients.

Reverse transcription of roughly 0.5 to 1 ug RNA was performed with random hexamers. One entry per CDR3 protein results from TCRdb running MiXCR on the immunoSEQ multiplex PCR reads. In the table there are about 80,000 distinct CDR3 sequences, approximately 96% of which are singletons. Sequencing of TCR beta was carried out in blood CD8+ and CD4+ T cells. TEMRA cells were FACS-enriched, and CD8+ and CD4+ T cells were isolated negatively. The chain employs TRBV29-1 and TRBJ2-5; TRBD1 matches 12 bases. The TCR originated in a human donor with Susac syndrome. Specimen: CD8+ T cells from PBMCs. The CDR3 region has the DNA TGCAGCGTTGAATTGGGACAGGGGGCTGAGGGCCAAGAGACCCAGTACTTC. Protein sequence: CSVELGQGAEGQETQYF.